This section outlines one T cell receptor (beta chain) sequence together with its context. What it binds is unknown. The junction shows a germline mismatch at one end, possibly a read error. This entry belongs to a study of beta chain features in type 1 diabetes. The wider study: Similarity in age, gender and cell yields was seen between patients and healthy donors.

The CDR3 contains 16 residues. CDR1 is SGHAT, CDR2 FQNNGV, per germline. cDNA synthesis used the whole RNA isolate, giving expressed TCRB sequences. Data came from immunoSEQ multiplex PCR; TCRdb stores just in-frame clones and leaves some out. The profile shows 250,000 to 350,000 clones, 12% to 15% of them singletons. Study-level results: Comparison showed that naive, central memory and Treg TCRB repertoires appeared more similar among patients than among healthy donors.

It was via CD45RO/CCR7/CD25/CD127/CD95/CD27 that CD4+ naive, central memory, regulatory and stem cell-like memory cells were sorted. The receptor was derived from a man aged 25 to 45 in good health. This chain uses TRBV11-2 with TRBJ2-1; 8 bases match TRBD1. The sequenced material came from central memory CD4+ T cells from blood. DNA of the CDR3: TGTGCCAGCAGCTTAGCTGGGACAGGCTCCTACAATGGGCAGTTCTTC. This gives the protein CASSLAGTGSYNGQFF. Complete variable domain (other parts from reference TRBV11-2 and TRBJ2-1): EAGVAQSPRYKIIEKRQSVAFWCNPISGHATLYWYQQILGQGPKLLIQFQNNGVVDDSQLPKDRFSAERLKGVDSTLKIQPAKLEDSAVYLCASSLAGTGSYNGQFFGPGTRLTVL.